Sequencing of this TCR beta chain was carried out in a study of the immune and genomic landscape of osteosarcoma. Study information: More than 70% presented with localized disease at diagnosis.

For this clone: The antigen is undetermined.

V was clipped by 3 bases and J by 2 bases, with 11 bases between them. Germline loops: CDR1 SGHAT, CDR2 FQNNGV. This CDR3 region has 14 residues. Findings and caveats of the study: Reference clonality came from outside normal skin and healthy blood, not matched tissue.

TCRdb's table, derived via immunoSEQ multiplex PCR, lists solely in-frame clones and lacks some. The sample has some 390 clones, roughly 80% seen once. The source material was metastatic tumor tissue from the lung. This chain uses TRBV11-2 with TRBJ2-7; tentative D call: TRBD2 (5 bases). The receptor was isolated from a man aged 18 to 30 with osteosarcoma. CDR3 residues: CASSFPLATYEQYF. The CDR3 DNA sequence: TGTGCCAGCAGCTTTCCTCTAGCTACCTACGAGCAGTACTTC.